This T cell receptor beta chain is from a study of shared clonotypes between healthy human individuals. General observations from the study: Blood was the only sampled material, and tissue repertoires likely differ. The study generally estimated greater richness for naive than memory subsets. Generation of non-shared clonotypes was less probable than generation of clonotypes shared by all four donors.

Partitioning of CD4+ cells yielded a CD45RA+ naive subset and a CD45RA-negative memory subset. With regard to this clone: Its specificity is not known.

V dropped 6 bases and J dropped 6 bases, with 15 bases sitting between them. This CDR3 has 14 residues. Per the germline V gene, CDR1 is MDHEN and CDR2 is SYDVKM. The protocol was immunoSEQ multiplex PCR, while the TCRdb copy is restricted to in-frame clones and leaves out a portion. The top ten clones hold about 0.36% of a sample with approximately 2,300,000 clones, roughly 90% of them seen once. V is TRBV28 and J is TRBJ2-1, with D possibly being TRBD1 or TRBD2 (5 bases each). This clonotype was sampled from a man aged 18 to 30 in good health. Some clones in this sample may be carry-over from other donors' samples. Sequenced input: naive CD4+ T cells from PBMCs. Subset given: CD45RA+ positively selected. CDR3 residues: CASRKAGTRNEQFF. CDR3 sequence (DNA): TGTGCCAGCAGGAAAGCCGGGACCCGCAATGAGCAGTTCTTC.